The sequence of this T cell receptor beta chain was determined in a study of T cell responses to AZD1222 COVID-19 vaccine. Study observations and caveats: Among the donors, most were white British and more were female, and clonal diversity was possibly underestimated. The reported proportion of spike-specific TCRs targeting unmutated variant regions was nearly half. No day 14 peak samples; only post-peak repertoires were characterized. Breadth and depth of Spike-specific TCRs rose after two AZD1222 doses.

The V and J ends lost 4 bases and 2 bases respectively, with 12 bases between them. Germline V lookup: CDR1 SNHLY, CDR2 FYNNEI. The CDR3 runs 14 residues. As for this clone: What it binds is unknown.

Only in-frame clones appear in the TCRdb table, and some are missing; sequencing was by immunoSEQ multiplex PCR. This sample carries approximately 150,000 clones, 93% of them seen once, and the ten largest clones take more than 10%. This chain links TRBV2 with TRBJ2-7; D may be TRBD2 (5 bases). The clonotype comes from an adult who had recovered from COVID-19. The input for sequencing was peripheral blood, taken after recovery from COVID-19. CDR3 loop: CASSVPSRAYEQYF. The CDR3 coding sequence is TGTGCCAGCAGTGTCCCTAGCCGTGCCTACGAGCAGTACTTC. The full variable domain, its missing parts supplied by reference TRBV2 and TRBJ2-7, is EPEVTQTPSHQVTQMGQEVILRCVPISNHLYFYWYRQILGQKVEFLVSFYNNEISEKSEIFDDQFSVERPDGSNFTLKIRSTKLEDSAMYFCASSVPSRAYEQYFGPGTRLTVT.